This T cell receptor beta chain appears in the sequencing data of a study of blood T cell repertoires in COVID-19. Overall study: COVID-19 samples, acute and convalescent, were from the United States, Italy and Spain.

Germline-derived CDR1 and CDR2 are SGHAT and FQNNGV. The length of the CDR3 is 15 residues. V lost 4 bases, J lost 2 bases, and 12 bases lay in between. Authors' processing steps: How many nucleated cells were present was estimated from reference gene primer amplification. Clones were read by immunoSEQ multiplex PCR, and TCRdb kept only the in-frame ones, dropping some. V and J calls and clone size are as listed in that table; D and trimming were resolved from the DNA. This table holds 60,000 or so clones, about four fifths found once. The TCR comes from a human donor in a cohort sampled during active COVID-19. Specimen: peripheral blood. V gene TRBV11-2 combines with J gene TRBJ2-1; no reliable D call. The CDR3 coding sequence is TGTGCCAGCAGCTCGGAGTTTTCCCCCTACAATGAGCAGTTCTTC. Amino acid sequence: CASSSEFSPYNEQFF.